This TCR beta chain is from a study of glioma-infiltrating T cells after dendritic cell vaccination. TCRdb keeps only in-frame clones here, not all; method: immunoSEQ multiplex PCR. The table has some 78,000 clones, 85% seen once; the top ten hold over 6.5%. Indicated time point: after dendritic cell vaccination, including at tumor progression/relapse. Sequenced material: blood, taken after dendritic cell vaccination. The receptor was derived from a human donor with glioblastoma.

The CDR3 nucleotides read TGTGCCAGCAGCTTCCCGGGGTTTAACTATGGCTACACCTTC. It is translated as CASSFPGFNYGYTF. The chain links TRBV7-9 to TRBJ1-2; D gene unclear. Between the trimmed V and J ends, which lost 3 bases and 1 base, there was a span of 9 bases. Germline V CDR1 and CDR2: SEHNR, FQNEAQ (reference sequence). This CDR3 has 14 amino acids.